This section outlines one T cell receptor beta chain sequence together with its context. Authors' analysis steps: By means of reference gene primer amplification, nucleated cell counts were estimated. The assay was immunoSEQ multiplex PCR, and TCRdb's table has in-frame clones only and misses some. Clonal size and the V and J genes are those of that table, whereas D and trimming came from the DNA. In the table there are approximately 250,000 clones, approximately 90% of which are singletons. The data are from a study of blood T cell repertoires in COVID-19. The CDR3 totals 14 residues. V was clipped by 4 bases and J by 4 bases; unmatched bases: 5. From germline, CDR1 is SGHRS and CDR2 YFSETQ. Participants classified as exposed had met a COVID-19 case within 2 weeks before study entry.

The rearrangement links TRBV5-1 to TRBJ1-3; TRBD1 agrees at 7 bases. This clonotype was sampled from a man between 40 and 49 years old who had been exposed to COVID-19. The sample comprised PBMCs or T cells enriched from blood (not recorded which). The CDR3 nucleotides read TGCGCCAGCAGCCTGACAGGGTGGGGAAACACCATATATTTT. Translation gives CASSLTGWGNTIYF.